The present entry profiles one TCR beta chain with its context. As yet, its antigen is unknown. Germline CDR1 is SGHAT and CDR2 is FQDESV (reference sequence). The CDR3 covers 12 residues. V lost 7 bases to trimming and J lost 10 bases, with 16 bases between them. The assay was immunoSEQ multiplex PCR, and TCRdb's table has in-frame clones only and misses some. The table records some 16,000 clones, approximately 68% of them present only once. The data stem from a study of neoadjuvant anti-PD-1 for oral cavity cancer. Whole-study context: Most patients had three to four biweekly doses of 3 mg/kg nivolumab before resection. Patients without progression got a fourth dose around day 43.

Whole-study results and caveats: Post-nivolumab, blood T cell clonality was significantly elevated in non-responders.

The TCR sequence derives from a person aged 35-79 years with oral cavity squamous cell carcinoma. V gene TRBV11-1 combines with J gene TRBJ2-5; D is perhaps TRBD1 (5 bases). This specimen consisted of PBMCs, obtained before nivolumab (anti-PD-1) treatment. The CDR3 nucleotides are TGTGCCAGCATGGGGCAGGGTTTTGGCCAGTACTTC. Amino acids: CASMGQGFGQYF.